These T cell receptor beta chains were read from a single sample in a study of post-analysis software for immune sequencing data. TCRdb re-analysed the PCR reads in MiXCR, keeping a single row per CDR3 protein. The sample carries hundreds of thousands of distinct CDR3 sequences, around 50% recorded once. The material sequenced was blood. Receptors were obtained from a girl aged 10 to 17 with multiple sclerosis. The CDR3 runs from the conserved cysteine through the conserved F or W. A D gene is named only where the DNA matches it firmly. The size entry is marked missing in some rows and otherwise reads once, few, many or a size class.

clone_size	v_call	d_call	j_call	cdr3_nt	cdr3_aa
-	TRBV29-1	TRBD2	TRBJ2-3	TGCAGCGTTGAAGGGACTAGCGGGGGGCACACAGATACGCAGTATTTT	CSVEGTSGGHTDTQYF
-	TRBV19	-	TRBJ1-1	TGTGCCAGTAGTATCGGCACGTTAGGGGGGAGTGACACTGAAGCTTTCTTT	CASSIGTLGGSDTEAFF
few	TRBV6-8	-	TRBJ2-4	TGTGCCAGCAGCCAGGCACAGGGAAGGGCTACCAAGGACATTCAGTACTTC	CASSQAQGRATKDIQYF
-	TRBV5-1	-	TRBJ1-2	TGCGCCAGCCAAACAGGGATGGGCGACTATGGCTACACCTTC	CASQTGMGDYGYTF
-	TRBV12-5	-	TRBJ2-3	TGTGCTAGTGGTAGGGGCACAGATACGCAGTATTTT	CASGRGTDTQYF
-	TRBV5-1	TRBD1	TRBJ2-3	TGCGCCAGCAGCTTGGCCGGACAGGGAGTAGATACGCAGTATTTT	CASSLAGQGVDTQYF
-	TRBV29-1	TRBD1	TRBJ2-1	TGCAGCGTCTCGCCCACAGGGGTCCATGAGCAGTTCTTC	CSVSPTGVHEQFF
-	TRBV29-1	-	TRBJ1-1	TGCAGCGTTGACCCGACAGTACCGAACACTGAAGCTTTCTTC	CSVDPTVPNTEAFF
few	TRBV7-6	-	TRBJ2-1	TGTGCCAGCAGCTTTCGTGACGGGGCGACTGAGCAGTTCTTC	CASSFRDGATEQFF
-	TRBV7-2	TRBD2	TRBJ2-3	TGTGCCAGCAGCTTAGGGTTAGCGGGTGCGCAGTATTTT	CASSLGLAGAQYF
-	TRBV21-1	-	TRBJ2-7	TGTGCCAGCAGCGCTTATCGGGGTTATCGGACAGGGGGAACCTACGAGCAGTACTTC	CASSAYRGYRTGGTYEQYF
-	TRBV7-9	-	TRBJ2-5	TGTGCCAGCAGACCCGGGGCAGAAGAGACCCAGTACTTC	CASRPGAEETQYF
once	TRBV5-6	-	TRBJ2-5	TGTGCCAGCAGCCCGTGGACGGGATACAATGAGCAGTACTTC	CASSPWTGYNEQYF
-	TRBV20-1	-	TRBJ2-7	TGCAGTGCCATTTCGACGGTGACCTACGAGCAGTACTTC	CSAISTVTYEQYF
-	TRBV20-1	-	TRBJ1-1	TGCAGTGCCGTCTGGCTGGAAGCTTTCTTT	CSAVWLEAFF
-	TRBV7-2	-	TRBJ1-1	TGTGCCAGCAGCCCGGGGATCAGGGTGAACACTGAAGCTTTCTTT	CASSPGIRVNTEAFF
-	TRBV15	-	TRBJ1-1	TGTGCCACCAGCAGAGATCGGATCGACCAAGCTTTCTTT	CATSRDRIDQAFF
-	TRBV20-1	TRBD1	TRBJ2-1	TGCAGTGGGGACAGGGACTCCAATGAGCAGTTCTTC	CSGDRDSNEQFF
-	TRBV20-1	-	TRBJ2-7	TGCAGTGCTAGAGAGACTGGACGGCGCCATTTCTACGAGCAGTACTTC	CSARETGRRHFYEQYF
-	TRBV12-5	TRBD2	TRBJ2-5	TGTGCTAGTGGTTTACCAAAGACTAGCGGCGATTATGAGGCCCAGTACTTC	CASGLPKTSGDYEAQYF
-	TRBV29-1	-	TRBJ2-7	TGCAGCGTTGCTCCCCAGGCACAGTACTACGAGCAGTACTTC	CSVAPQAQYYEQYF
-	TRBV18	TRBD1	TRBJ2-1	TGTGCCAGCTCAGCGACCGGGACAGGGAGCAATGAGCAGTTCTTC	CASSATGTGSNEQFF
-	TRBV4-1	-	TRBJ1-1	TGCGCCAGCAGCCAGGTACAGGGTAGGACCACTGAAGCTTTCTTT	CASSQVQGRTTEAFF
few	TRBV20-1	-	TRBJ2-7	TGCAGTGCTAGCGGTAGTGTCAGGGCAGTGGACGAGCAGTACTTC	CSASGSVRAVDEQYF
-	TRBV7-2	TRBD2	TRBJ2-1	TGTGCCAGCAGCTTCCTAGCGGGAGGTATAAGTGAGCAGTTCTTC	CASSFLAGGISEQFF
-	TRBV20-1	-	TRBJ1-2	TGCAGTGCTAGAGGGGGGGGCCGAGCGTACGGCTACACCTTC	CSARGGGRAYGYTF
-	TRBV4-2	TRBD1	TRBJ2-1	TGTGCCAGCAGCCAAGAGCGGACAGGGAATGAGCAGTTCTTC	CASSQERTGNEQFF
-	TRBV4-1	-	TRBJ2-1	TGCGCCAGCAGCCAAGATTTTCGCACTTCCCAACCCTCGGGCAATGAGCAGTTCTTC	CASSQDFRTSQPSGNEQFF
few	TRBV20-1	TRBD1	TRBJ1-2	TGCAGTGCTAGAGAGACAGGGGGACTTAACTATGGCTACACCTTC	CSARETGGLNYGYTF
-	TRBV9	TRBD2	TRBJ2-5	TGTGCCAGCAGCGCGGGGACTAGCGGGAGCAGGGAGACCCAGTACTTC	CASSAGTSGSRETQYF
-	TRBV28	-	TRBJ1-1	TGTGCCAGCAGTCCGCACACTGAAGCTTTCTTT	CASSPHTEAFF
few	TRBV20-1	TRBD2	TRBJ2-1	TGCAGTGCTGTGACTAGCGCGAACTACAATGAGCAGTTCTTC	CSAVTSANYNEQFF
-	TRBV4-1	TRBD2	TRBJ2-3	TGCGCCAGCAGCCAAGATTGGACTAGCGGATCTCGGGTAGATACGCAGTATTTT	CASSQDWTSGSRVDTQYF